This paragraph reports one TCR beta chain. The antigen is not known. Each CDR3 protein gets one entry after TCRdb re-called the RT-PCR reads with MiXCR. The table lists more than 700,000 distinct CDR3 sequences, over 20% of them singletons. V was pared by 4 bases and J by 0 bases, with 9 bases of the junction left unmatched. From germline, CDR1 is PRHDT and CDR2 FYEKMQ (reference sequence). This CDR3 is 18 amino acids long. This sample was included in a study of response to subunit inactivated influenza vaccine. General study findings and limits: It was the authors' suggestion that each seasonal influenza vaccination recruits few new T cells.

V is TRBV13 and J is TRBJ2-4, with 10 bases matching TRBD2. The clonotype was recovered from a man aged 45-60 years who received an inactivated influenza vaccine. The material was PBMCs from blood, obtained around 5 days after vaccination. This CDR3 is CASSSPLAGALAKNIQYF. CDR3 sequence (DNA): TGTGCCAGCAGCTCCCCCCTAGCGGGGGCCCTAGCCAAAAACATTCAGTACTTC.